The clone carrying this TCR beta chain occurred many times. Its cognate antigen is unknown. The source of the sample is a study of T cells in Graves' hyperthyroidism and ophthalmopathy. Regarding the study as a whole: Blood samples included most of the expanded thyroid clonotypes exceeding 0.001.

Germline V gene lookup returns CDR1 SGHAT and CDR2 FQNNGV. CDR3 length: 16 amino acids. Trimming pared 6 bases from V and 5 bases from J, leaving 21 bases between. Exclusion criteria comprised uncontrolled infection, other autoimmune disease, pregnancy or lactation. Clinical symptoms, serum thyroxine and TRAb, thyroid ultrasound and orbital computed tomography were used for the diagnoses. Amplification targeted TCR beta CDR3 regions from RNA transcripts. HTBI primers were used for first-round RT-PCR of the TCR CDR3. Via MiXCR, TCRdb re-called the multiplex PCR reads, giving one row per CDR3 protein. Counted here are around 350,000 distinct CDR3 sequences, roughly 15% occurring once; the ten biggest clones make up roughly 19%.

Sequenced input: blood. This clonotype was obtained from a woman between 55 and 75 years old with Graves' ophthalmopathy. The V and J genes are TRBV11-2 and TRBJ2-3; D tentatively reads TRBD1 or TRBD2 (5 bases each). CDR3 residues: CASRSWGNPNRDTQYF. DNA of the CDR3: TGTGCCAGCAGATCATGGGGGAACCCAAACCGAGATACGCAGTATTTT.